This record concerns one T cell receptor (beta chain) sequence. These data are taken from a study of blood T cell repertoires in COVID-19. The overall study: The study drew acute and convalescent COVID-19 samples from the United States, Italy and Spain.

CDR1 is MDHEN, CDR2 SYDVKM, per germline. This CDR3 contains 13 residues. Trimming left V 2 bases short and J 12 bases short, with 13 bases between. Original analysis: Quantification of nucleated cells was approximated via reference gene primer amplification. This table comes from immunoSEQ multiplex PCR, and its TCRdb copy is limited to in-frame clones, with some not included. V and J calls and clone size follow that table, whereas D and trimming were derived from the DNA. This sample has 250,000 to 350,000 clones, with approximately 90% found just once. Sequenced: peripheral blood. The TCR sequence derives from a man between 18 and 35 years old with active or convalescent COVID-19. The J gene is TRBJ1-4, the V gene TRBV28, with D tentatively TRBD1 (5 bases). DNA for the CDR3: TGTGCCAGCAGTTTAGACGACAGCCGTGAACTGTTTTTT. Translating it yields CASSLDDSRELFF.